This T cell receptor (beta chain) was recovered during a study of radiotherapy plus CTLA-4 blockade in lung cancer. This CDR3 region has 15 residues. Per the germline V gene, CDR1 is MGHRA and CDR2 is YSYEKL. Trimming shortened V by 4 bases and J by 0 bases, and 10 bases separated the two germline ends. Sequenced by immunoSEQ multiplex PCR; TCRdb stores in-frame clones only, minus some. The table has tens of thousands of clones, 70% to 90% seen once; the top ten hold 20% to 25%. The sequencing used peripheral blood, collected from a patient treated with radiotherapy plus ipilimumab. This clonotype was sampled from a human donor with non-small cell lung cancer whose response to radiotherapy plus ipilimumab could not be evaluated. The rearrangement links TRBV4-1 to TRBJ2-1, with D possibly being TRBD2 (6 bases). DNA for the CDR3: TGCGCCAGCAGCCCCGTAGCGGACTCCTACAATGAGCAGTTCTTC. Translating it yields CASSPVADSYNEQFF.